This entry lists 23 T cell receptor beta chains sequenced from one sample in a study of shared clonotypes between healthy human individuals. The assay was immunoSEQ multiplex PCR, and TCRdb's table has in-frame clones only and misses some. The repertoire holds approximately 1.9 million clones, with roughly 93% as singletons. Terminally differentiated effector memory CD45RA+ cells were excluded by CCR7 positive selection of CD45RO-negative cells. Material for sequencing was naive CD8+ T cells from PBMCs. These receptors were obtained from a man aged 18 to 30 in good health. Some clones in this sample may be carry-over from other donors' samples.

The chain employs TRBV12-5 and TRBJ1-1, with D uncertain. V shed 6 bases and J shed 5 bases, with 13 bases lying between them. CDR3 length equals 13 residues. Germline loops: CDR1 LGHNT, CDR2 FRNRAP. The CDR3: CASGTDGKTEAFF. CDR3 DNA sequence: TGTGCTAGTGGAACCGACGGAAAGACTGAAGCTTTCTTT.

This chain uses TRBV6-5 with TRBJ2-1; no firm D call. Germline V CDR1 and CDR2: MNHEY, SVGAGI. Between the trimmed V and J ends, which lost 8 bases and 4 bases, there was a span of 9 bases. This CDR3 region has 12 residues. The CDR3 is CASRAAYNEQFF. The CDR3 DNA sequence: TGTGCCAGCCGGGCGGCTTACAATGAGCAGTTCTTC.

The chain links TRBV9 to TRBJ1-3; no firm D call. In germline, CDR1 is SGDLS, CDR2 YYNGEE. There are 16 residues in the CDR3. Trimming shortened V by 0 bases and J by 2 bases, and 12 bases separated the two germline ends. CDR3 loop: CASSVEGLPAGNTIYF. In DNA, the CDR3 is TGTGCCAGCAGCGTAGAAGGGCTGCCCGCTGGAAACACCATATATTTT.

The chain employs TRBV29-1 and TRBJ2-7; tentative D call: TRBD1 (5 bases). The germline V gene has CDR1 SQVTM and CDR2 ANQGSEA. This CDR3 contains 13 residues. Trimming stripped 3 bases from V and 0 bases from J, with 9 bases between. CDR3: CSVDSDNSYEQYF. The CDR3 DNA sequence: TGCAGCGTTGATTCGGACAACTCCTACGAGCAGTACTTC.

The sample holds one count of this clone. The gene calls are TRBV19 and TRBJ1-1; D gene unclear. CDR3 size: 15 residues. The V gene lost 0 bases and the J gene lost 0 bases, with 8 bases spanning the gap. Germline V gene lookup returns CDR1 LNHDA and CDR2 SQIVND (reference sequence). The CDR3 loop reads CASSIEDSMNTEAFF. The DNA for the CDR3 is TGTGCCAGTAGTATAGAAGACTCCATGAACACTGAAGCTTTCTTT.

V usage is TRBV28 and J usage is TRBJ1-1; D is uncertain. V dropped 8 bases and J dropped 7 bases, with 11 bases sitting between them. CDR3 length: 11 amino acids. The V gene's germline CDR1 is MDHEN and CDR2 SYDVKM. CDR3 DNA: TGTGCCAGCTCCGTCGGGGTTGAAGCTTTCTTT. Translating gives CASSVGVEAFF.

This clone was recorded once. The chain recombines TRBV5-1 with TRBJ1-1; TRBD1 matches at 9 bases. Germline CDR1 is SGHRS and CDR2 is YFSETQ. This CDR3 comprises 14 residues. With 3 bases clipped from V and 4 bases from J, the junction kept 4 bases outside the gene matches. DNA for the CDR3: TGCGCCAGCAGCTCCGGGACAGGGCTCACTGAAGCTTTCTTT. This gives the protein CASSSGTGLTEAFF.

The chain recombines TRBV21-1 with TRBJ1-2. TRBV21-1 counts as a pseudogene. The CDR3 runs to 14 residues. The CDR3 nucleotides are TGTGCCAGCAGCAGCTCCACGGGACTGTATGGCTACACCTTC. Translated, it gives CASSSSTGLYGYTF.

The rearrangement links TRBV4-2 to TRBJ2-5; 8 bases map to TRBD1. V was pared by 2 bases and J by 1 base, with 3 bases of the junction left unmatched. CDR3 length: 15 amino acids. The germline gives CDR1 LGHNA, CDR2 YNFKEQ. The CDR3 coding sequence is TGTGCCAGCAGCCAACCCGACAGGGGCCAAGAGACCCAGTACTTC. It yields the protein CASSQPDRGQETQYF.

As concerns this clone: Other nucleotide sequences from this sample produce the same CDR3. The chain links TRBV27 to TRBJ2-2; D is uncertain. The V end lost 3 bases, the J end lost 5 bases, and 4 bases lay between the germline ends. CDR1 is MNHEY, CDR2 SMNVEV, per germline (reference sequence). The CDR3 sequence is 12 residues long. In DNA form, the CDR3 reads TGTGCCAGCAGTTTTCAAACCGGGGAGCTGTTTTTT. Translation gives CASSFQTGELFF.

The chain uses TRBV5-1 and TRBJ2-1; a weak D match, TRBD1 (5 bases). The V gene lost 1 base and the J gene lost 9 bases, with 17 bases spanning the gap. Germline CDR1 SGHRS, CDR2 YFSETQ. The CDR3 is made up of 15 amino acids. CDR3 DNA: TGCGCCAGCAGCTTGACCCCAGGGCCGAGCTCTGAGCAGTTCTTC. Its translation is CASSLTPGPSSEQFF. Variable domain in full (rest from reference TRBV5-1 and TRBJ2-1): KAGVTQTPRYLIKTRGQQVTLSCSPISGHRSVSWYQQTPGQGLQFLFEYFSETQRNKGNFPGRFSGRQFSNSRSEMNVSTLELGDSALYLCASSLTPGPSSEQFFGPGTRLTVL.

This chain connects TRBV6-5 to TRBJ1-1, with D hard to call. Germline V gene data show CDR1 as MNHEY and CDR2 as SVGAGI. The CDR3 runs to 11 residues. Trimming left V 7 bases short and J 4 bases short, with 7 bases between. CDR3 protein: CASIGVTEAFF. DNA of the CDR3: TGTGCCAGCATTGGAGTCACTGAAGCTTTCTTT.

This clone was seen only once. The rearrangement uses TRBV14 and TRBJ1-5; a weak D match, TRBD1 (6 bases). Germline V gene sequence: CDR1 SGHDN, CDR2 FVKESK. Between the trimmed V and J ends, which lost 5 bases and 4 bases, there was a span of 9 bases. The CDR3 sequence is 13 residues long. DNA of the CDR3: TGTGCCAGCAGCAAGGGGGGAAATCAGCCCCAGCATTTT. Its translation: CASSKGGNQPQHF.

CDR3 bases: TGTGCCAGTAGTCTCAGCCCTGGTTGGGCTTTCTTT. Translating it yields CASSLSPGWAFF. The gene calls are TRBV19 and TRBJ1-1; D remains ambiguous. Germline CDR1 and CDR2: LNHDA and SQIVND (reference sequence). V shed 5 bases and J shed 11 bases, with 15 bases lying between them. The CDR3 has 12 amino acids.

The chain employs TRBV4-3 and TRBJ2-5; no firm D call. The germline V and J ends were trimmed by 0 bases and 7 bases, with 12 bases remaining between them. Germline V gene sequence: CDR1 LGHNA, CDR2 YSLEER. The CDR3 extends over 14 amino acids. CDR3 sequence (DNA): TGCGCCAGCAGCCAAGATAGATTCAAGAGGACCCAGTACTTC. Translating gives CASSQDRFKRTQYF.

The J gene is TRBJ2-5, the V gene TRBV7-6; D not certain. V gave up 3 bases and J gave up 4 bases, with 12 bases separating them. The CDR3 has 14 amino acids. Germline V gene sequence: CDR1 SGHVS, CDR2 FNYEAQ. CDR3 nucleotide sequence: TGTGCCAGCAGCTTTCGGTCCGCAACAGAGACCCAGTACTTC. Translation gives CASSFRSATETQYF.

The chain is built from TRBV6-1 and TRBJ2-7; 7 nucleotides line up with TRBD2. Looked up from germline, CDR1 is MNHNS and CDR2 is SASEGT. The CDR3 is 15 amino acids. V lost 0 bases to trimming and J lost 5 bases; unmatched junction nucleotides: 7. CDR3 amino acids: CASSEAGGPRDEQYF. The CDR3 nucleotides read TGTGCCAGCAGTGAAGCGGGAGGGCCTAGAGACGAGCAGTACTTC.

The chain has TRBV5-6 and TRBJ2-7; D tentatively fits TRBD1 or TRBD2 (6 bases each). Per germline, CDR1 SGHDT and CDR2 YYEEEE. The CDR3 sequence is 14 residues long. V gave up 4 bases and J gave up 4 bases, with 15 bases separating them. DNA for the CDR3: TGTGCCAGCAGCGTGGGCGGGACACCGTACGAGCAGTACTTC. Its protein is CASSVGGTPYEQYF.

This CDR3 reads CASSFGLGRYEQYF. Here the CDR3 DNA reads TGTGCCAGCAGCTTCGGACTAGGACGCTACGAGCAGTACTTC. The genes are TRBV9 and TRBJ2-7, with 7 bases matching TRBD2. This CDR3 region has 14 residues. Germline V gives CDR1 SGDLS, CDR2 YYNGEE. The V segment lost 4 bases and the J segment 3 bases; nucleotides outside the gene matches: 7.

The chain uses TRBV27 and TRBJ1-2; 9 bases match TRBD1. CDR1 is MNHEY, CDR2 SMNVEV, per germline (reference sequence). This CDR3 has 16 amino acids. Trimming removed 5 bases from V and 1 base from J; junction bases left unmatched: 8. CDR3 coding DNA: TGTGCCAGCAGTACTACCCGGACAGGGGTTAACTATGGCTACACCTTC. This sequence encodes CASSTTRTGVNYGYTF.

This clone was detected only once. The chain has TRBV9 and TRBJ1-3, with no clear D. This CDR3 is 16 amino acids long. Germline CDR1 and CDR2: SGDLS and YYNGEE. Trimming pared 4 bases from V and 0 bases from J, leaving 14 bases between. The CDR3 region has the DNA TGTGCCAGCAGCCCCCAGAGGTCTAGCTCTGGAAACACCATATATTTT. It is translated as CASSPQRSSSGNTIYF. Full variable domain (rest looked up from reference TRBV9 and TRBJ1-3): DSGVTQTPKHLITATGQRVTLRCSPRSGDLSVYWYQQSLDQGLQFLIQYYNGEERAKGNILERFSAQQFPDLHSELNLSSLELGDSALYFCASSPQRSSSGNTIYFGEGSWLTVV.

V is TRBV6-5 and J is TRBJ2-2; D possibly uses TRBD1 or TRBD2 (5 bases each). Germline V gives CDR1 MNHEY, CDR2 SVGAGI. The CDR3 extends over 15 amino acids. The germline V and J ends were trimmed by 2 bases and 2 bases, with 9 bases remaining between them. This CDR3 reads CASSYGGDNTGELFF. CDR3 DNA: TGTGCCAGCAGTTACGGGGGAGACAACACCGGGGAGCTGTTTTTT.

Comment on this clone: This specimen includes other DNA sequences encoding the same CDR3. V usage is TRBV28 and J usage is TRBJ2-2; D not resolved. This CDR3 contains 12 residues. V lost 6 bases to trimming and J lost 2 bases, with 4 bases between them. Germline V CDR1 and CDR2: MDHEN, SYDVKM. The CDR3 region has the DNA TGTGCCAGCAGCCTTAACACCGGGGAGCTGTTTTTT. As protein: CASSLNTGELFF. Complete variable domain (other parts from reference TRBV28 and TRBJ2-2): DVKVTQSSRYLVKRTGEKVFLECVQDMDHENMFWYRQDPGLGLRLIYFSYDVKMKEKGDIPEGYSVSREKKERFSLILESASTNQTSMYLCASSLNTGELFFGEGSRLTVL.